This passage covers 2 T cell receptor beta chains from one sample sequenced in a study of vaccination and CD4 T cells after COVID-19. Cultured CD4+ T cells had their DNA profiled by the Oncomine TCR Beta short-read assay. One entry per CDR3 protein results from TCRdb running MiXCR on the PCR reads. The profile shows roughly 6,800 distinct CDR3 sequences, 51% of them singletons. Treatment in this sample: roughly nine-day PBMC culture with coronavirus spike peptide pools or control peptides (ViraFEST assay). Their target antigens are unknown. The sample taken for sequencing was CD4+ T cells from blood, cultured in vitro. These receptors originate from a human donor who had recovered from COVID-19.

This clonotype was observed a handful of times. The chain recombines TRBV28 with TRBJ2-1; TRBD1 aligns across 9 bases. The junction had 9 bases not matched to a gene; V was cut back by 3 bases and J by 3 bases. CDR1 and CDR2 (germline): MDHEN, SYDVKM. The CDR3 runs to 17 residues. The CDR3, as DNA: TGTGCCAGCAGTTTTGTCGCCGCGGACAGGGGCTACAATGAGCAGTTCTTC. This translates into CASSFVAADRGYNEQFF.

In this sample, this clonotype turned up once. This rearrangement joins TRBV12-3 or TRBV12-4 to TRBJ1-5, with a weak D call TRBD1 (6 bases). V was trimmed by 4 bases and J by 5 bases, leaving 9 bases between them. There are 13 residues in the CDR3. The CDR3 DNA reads TGTGCCAGCAGTTACAGGGAGGATCAGCCCCAGCATTTT. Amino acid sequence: CASSYREDQPQHF.